This T cell receptor (beta chain) was sequenced during a study of blood T cells in healthy people across ages. Then a second PCR, running about 7 to 11 cycles, was carried out with a sample-barcoded 5' primer and a J-beta primer mix. TCRdb re-called the 5' RACE reads through MiXCR, storing one row per CDR3 protein. The sample lists 600,000 to 850,000 distinct CDR3 sequences, 25% occurring once. Many counts were recorded for this clonotype. The trim removed 2 bases at V and 0 bases at J, leaving 1 base unmatched. This CDR3 spans 17 amino acids. CDR1 ENHRY and CDR2 SYGVKD come from the germline V gene. These data also featured in a second study, about T cells of mothers and their children. That paper states: Each mother yielded more than 9.5 million TCR beta CDR3 reads. Each child yielded millions of reads.

The J gene is TRBJ2-4, the V gene TRBV10-3; TRBD2 matches at 13 bases. This clonotype was sampled from a boy aged 10-17 years in good health. Sequenced input: blood. CDR3 amino acids: CAISERTSGGAKNIQYF. For the CDR3, the DNA is TGTGCCATCAGTGAGCGGACTAGCGGGGGAGCCAAAAACATTCAGTACTTC.